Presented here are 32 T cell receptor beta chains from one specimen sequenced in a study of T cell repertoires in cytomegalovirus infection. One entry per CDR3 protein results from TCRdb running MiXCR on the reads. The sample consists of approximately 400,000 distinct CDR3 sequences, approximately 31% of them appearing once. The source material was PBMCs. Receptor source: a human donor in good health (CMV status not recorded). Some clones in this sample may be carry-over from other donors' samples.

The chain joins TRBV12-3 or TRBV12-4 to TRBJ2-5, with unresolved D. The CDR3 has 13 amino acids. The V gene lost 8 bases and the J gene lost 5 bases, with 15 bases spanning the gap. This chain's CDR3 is CASSRRHSETQYF. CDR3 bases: TGTGCCAGCTCCCGGCGGCACTCTGAGACCCAGTACTTC.

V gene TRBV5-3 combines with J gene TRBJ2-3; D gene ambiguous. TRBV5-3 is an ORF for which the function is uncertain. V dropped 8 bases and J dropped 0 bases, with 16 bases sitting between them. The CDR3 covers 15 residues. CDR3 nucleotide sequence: TGTGCCAGCAGCCAAAACCTAGGAAGCACAGATACGCAGTATTTT. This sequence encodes CASSQNLGSTDTQYF.

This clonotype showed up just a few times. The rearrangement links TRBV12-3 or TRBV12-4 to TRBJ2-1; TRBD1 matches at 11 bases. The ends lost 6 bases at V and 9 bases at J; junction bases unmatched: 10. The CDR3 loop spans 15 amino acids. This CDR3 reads CASRPPGQGAAEQFF. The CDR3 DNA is TGTGCCAGCAGGCCACCCGGACAGGGGGCCGCTGAGCAGTTCTTC.

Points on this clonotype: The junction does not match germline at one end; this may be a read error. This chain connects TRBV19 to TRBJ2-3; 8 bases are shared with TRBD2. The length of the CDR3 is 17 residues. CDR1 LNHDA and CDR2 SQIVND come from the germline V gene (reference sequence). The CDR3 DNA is TGTGCCAGTAGTACCGACTTGGGGAGCGGGGGAACAGATACGAAGTATTTT. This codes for CASSTDLGSGGTDTKYF.

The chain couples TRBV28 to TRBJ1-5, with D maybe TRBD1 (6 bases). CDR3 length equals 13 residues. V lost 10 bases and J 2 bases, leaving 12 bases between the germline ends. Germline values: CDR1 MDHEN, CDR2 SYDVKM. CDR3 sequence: CAIQGRGNQPQHF. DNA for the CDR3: TGTGCCATACAGGGCCGGGGCAATCAGCCCCAGCATTTT.

The CDR3, as DNA: TGTGCCAGCACCCCGGGTCTCTCGAAGGAGACCCAGTACTTC. Protein sequence: CASTPGLSKETQYF. The V call is TRBV3-1, the J call TRBJ2-5; D not certain. Germline V gene sequence: CDR1 LGHDT, CDR2 YNNKEL (reference sequence). The V and J ends lost 7 bases and 5 bases respectively, with 17 bases between them. The CDR3 is 14 residues long.

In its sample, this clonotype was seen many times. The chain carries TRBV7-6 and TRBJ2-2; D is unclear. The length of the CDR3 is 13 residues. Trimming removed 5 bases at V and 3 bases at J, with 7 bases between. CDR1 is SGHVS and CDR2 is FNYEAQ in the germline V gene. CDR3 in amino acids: CASSRPDTGELFF. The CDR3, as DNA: TGTGCCAGCAGCCGTCCGGACACCGGGGAGCTGTTTTTT. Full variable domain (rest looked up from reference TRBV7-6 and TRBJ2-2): GAGVSQSPRYKVTKRGQDVALRCDPISGHVSLYWYRQALGQGPEFLTYFNYEAQQDKSGLPNDRFSAERPEGSISTLTIQRTEQRDSAMYRCASSRPDTGELFFGEGSRLTVL.

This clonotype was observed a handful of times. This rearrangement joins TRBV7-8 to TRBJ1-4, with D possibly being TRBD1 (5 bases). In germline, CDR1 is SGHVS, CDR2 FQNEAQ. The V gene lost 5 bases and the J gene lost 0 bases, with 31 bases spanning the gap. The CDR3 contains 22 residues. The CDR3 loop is CASSPSRTLPGRKGSTNEKLFF. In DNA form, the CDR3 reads TGTGCCAGCAGCCCCTCCAGGACCCTACCGGGACGGAAGGGATCAACTAATGAAAAACTGTTTTTT.

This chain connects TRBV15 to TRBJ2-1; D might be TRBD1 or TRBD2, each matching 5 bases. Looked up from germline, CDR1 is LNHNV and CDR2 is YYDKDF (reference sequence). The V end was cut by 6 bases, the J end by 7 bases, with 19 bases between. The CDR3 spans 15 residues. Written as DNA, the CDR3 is TGTGCCACCAGTATTCATCTGGGACGGACGAATGAGCAGTTCTTC. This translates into CATSIHLGRTNEQFF.

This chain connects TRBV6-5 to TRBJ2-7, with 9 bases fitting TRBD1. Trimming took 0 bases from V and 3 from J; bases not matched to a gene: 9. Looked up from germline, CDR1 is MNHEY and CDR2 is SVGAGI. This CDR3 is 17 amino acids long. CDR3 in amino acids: CASSYSNLQGAVYEQYF. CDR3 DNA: TGTGCCAGCAGTTACTCGAACTTACAGGGGGCGGTCTACGAGCAGTACTTC.

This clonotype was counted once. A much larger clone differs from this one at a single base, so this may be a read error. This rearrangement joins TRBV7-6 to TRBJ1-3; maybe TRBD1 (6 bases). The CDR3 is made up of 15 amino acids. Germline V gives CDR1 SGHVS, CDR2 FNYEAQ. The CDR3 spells CASSTTGNSGNTMYF. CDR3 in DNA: TGTGCCAGCAGTACCACAGGGAACTCTGGAAACACCATGTATTTT.

The CDR3 nucleotides are TGTGCCAGCAGTTTACTGCAGCAGCCCCAGCATTTT. Encoded protein: CASSLLQQPQHF. V and J are TRBV28 and TRBJ1-5; D unresolved. The CDR3 has 12 amino acids. The V and J ends lost 2 bases and 7 bases respectively, with 6 bases between them. Per germline, CDR1 MDHEN and CDR2 SYDVKM.

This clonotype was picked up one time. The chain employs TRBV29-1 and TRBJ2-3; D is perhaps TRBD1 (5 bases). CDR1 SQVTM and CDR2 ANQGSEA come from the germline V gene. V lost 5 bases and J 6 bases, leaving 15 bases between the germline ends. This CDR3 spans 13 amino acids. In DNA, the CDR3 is TGCAGCGTTTCCTTTGTGGGGCTGGATACGCAGTATTTT. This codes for CSVSFVGLDTQYF.

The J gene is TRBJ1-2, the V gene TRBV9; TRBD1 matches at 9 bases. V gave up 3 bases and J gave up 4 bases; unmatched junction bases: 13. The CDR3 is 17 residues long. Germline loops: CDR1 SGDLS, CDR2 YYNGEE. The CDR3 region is CASSGGTGWEGFYGYTF. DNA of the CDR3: TGTGCCAGCAGCGGGGGGACAGGGTGGGAGGGATTCTATGGCTACACCTTC. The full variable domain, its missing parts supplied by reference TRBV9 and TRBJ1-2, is DSGVTQTPKHLITATGQRVTLRCSPRSGDLSVYWYQQSLDQGLQFLIQYYNGEERAKGNILERFSAQQFPDLHSELNLSSLELGDSALYFCASSGGTGWEGFYGYTFGSGTRLTVV.

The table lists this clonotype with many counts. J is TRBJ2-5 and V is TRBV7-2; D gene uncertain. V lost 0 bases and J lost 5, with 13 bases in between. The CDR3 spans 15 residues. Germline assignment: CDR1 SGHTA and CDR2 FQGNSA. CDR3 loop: CASSLAAHPGETQYF. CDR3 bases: TGTGCCAGCAGCTTAGCGGCACACCCCGGGGAGACCCAGTACTTC.

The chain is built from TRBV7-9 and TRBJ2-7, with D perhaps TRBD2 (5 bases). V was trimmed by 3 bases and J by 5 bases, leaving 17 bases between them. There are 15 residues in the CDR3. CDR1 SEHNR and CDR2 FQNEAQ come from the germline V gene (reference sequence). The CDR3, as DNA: TGTGCCAGCAGCTTGACGGAGGCGGTATTCCACGAGCAGTACTTC. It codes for CASSLTEAVFHEQYF.

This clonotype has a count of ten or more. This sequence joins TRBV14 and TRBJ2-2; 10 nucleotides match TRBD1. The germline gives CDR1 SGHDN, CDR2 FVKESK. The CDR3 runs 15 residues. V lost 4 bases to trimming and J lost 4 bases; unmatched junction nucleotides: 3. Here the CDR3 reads CASSRTGGPTGELFF. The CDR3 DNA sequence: TGTGCCAGCAGCCGGACAGGGGGACCCACCGGGGAGCTGTTTTTT.

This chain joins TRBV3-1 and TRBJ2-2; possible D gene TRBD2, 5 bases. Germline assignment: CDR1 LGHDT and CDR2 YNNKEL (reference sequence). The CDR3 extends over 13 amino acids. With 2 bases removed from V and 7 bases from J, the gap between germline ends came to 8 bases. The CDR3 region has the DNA TGTGCCAGCAGCCAATCCCGGGGCGGGGAGCTGTTTTTT. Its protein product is CASSQSRGGELFF.

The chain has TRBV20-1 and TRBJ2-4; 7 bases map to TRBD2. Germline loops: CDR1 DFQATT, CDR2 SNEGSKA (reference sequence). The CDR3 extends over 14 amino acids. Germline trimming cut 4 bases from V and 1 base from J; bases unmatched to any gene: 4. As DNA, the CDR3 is TGCAGTGCTAATTCCGGGGGGGCCAAAAACATTCAGTACTTC. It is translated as CSANSGGAKNIQYF.

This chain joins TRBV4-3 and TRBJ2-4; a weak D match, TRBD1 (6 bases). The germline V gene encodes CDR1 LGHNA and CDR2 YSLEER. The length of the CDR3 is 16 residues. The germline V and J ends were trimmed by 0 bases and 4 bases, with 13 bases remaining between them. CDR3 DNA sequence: TGCGCCAGCAGCCAAGATATTTCAGGGGAGAAAAACATTCAGTACTTC. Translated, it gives CASSQDISGEKNIQYF.

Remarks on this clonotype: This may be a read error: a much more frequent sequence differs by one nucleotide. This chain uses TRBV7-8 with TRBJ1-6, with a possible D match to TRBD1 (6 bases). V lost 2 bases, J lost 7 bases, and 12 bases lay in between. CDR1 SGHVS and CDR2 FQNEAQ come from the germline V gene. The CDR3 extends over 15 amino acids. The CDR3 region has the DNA TGTGCCAGCAGCTTAATGCAGGGGTGCAATTCACCCCTCCACTTT. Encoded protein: CASSLMQGCNSPLHF.

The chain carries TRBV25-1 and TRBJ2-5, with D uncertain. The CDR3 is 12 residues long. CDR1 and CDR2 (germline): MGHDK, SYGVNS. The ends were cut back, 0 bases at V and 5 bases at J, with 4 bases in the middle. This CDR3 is CASSEYWETQYF. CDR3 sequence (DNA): TGTGCCAGCAGTGAATATTGGGAGACCCAGTACTTC.

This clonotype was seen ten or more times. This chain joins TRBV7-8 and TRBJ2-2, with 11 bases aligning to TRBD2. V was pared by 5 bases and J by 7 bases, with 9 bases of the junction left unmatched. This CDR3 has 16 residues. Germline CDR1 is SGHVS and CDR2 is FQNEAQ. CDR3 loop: CASSLVIAGGHGELFF. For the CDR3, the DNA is TGTGCCAGCAGCCTAGTTATAGCGGGGGGGCACGGGGAGCTGTTTTTT.

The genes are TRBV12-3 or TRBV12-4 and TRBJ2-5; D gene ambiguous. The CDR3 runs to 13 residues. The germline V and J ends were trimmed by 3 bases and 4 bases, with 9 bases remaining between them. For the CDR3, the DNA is TGTGCCAGCAGTTTTCCCCCCGGAGAGACCCAGTACTTC. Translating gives CASSFPPGETQYF.

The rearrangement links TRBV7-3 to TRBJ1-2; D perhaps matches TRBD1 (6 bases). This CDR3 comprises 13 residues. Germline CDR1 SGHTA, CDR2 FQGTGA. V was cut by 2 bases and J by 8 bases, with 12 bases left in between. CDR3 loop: CASSLFQGGGYTF. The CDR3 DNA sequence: TGTGCCAGCAGCTTATTCCAAGGGGGGGGCTACACCTTC.

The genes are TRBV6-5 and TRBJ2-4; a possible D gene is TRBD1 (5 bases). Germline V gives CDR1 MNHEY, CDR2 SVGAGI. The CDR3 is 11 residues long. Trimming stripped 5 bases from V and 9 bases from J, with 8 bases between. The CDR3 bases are TGTGCCAGCAGTCAGGGATCCATTCAGTACTTC. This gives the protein CASSQGSIQYF.

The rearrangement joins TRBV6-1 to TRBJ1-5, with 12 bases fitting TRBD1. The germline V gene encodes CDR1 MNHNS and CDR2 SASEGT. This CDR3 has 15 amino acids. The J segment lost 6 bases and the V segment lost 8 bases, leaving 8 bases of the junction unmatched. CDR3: CASLTGTGGRQPQHF. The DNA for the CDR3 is TGTGCCAGCCTGACCGGGACAGGGGGCCGTCAGCCCCAGCATTTT.

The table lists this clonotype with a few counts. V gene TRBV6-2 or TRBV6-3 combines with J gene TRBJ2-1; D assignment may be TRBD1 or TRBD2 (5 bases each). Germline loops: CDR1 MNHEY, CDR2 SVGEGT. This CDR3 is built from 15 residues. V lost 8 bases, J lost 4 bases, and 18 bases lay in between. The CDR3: CASCETEGSYNEQFF. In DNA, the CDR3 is TGTGCCAGCTGCGAGACAGAGGGGTCGTACAATGAGCAGTTCTTC.

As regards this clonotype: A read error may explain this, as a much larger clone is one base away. The CDR3 nucleotides are TGTGCCAGCAGCAAGAAGTACCCGATCTCCTACGAGCAGTACTTC. It translates to CASSKKYPISYEQYF. V usage is TRBV7-2 and J usage is TRBJ2-7; D not certain. The CDR3 runs to 15 residues. Germline loops: CDR1 SGHTA, CDR2 FQGNSA. Trimming stripped 5 bases from V and 0 bases from J, with 14 bases between.

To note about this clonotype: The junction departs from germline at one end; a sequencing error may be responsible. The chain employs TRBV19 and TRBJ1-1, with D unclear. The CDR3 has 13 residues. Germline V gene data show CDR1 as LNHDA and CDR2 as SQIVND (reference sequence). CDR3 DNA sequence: TGTGCCAGTAGGCGATTAGGGAGCAATGAAGCTTACTTT. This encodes CASRRLGSNEAYF.

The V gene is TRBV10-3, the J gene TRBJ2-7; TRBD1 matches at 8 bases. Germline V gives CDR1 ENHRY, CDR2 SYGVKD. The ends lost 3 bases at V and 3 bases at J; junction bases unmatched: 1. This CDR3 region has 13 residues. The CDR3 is CAISEGQGYEQYF. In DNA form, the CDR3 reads TGTGCCATCAGTGAAGGACAGGGCTACGAGCAGTACTTC.

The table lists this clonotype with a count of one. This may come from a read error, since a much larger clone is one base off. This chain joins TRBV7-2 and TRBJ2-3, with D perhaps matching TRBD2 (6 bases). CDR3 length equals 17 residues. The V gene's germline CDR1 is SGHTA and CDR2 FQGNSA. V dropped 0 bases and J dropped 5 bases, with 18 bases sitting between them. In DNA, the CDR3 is TGTGCCAGCAGCTTAGCTGGAGGGCCCCGAGCCAAAGATACGCAGTATTTT. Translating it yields CASSLAGGPRAKDTQYF.